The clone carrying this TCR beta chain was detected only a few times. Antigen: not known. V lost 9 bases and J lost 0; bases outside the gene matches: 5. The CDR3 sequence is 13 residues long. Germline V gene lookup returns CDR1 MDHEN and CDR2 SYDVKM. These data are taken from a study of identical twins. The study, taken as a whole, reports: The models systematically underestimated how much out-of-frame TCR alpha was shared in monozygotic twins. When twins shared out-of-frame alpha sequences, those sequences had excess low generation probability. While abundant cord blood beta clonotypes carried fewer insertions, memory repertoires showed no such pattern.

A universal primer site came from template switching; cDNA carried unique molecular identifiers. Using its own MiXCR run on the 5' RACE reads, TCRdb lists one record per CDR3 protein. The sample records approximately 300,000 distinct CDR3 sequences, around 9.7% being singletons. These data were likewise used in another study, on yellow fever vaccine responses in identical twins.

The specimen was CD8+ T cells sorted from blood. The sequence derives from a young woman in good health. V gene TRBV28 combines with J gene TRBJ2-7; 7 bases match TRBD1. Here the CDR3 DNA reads TGTGCCAGTACAGGGGAGCCCTCCTACGAGCAGTACTTC. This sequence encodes CASTGEPSYEQYF.